This T cell receptor beta chain originates from a study of beta chain features in type 1 diabetes. Findings of the study overall: TCRB CDR3s from Type 1 diabetes patients were moderately but significantly shorter in all four CD4+ subsets. Compared to healthy donors, patients appeared to have naive, central memory and Treg TCRB repertoires that were more alike. A pattern of fewer insertions and more deletions at VDJ junctions was seen in type 1 diabetes patients.

The CDR3 is 15 amino acids. Germline values: CDR1 SGHDN, CDR2 FVKESK. Trimming shortened V by 4 bases and J by 5 bases, and 15 bases separated the two germline ends. Expressed TCRB transcripts were sequenced, since all the RNA that had been isolated was reverse transcribed. Sequencing was performed with immunoSEQ multiplex PCR; in TCRdb, only in-frame clones are kept and a portion is missing. The sample contains some 280,000 clones, roughly an eighth of which appear only once. On this clone: Its antigen is undetermined.

Input material: naive CD4+ T cells from blood. J is TRBJ2-1 and V is TRBV14; a weak D match, TRBD2 (6 bases). The TCR was taken from a man younger than 45 with type 1 diabetes. The CDR3 here is CASSLLGRSHNEQFF. In nucleotides, the CDR3 is TGTGCCAGCAGCCTCCTCGGGAGATCCCACAATGAGCAGTTCTTC.